The 23 T cell receptor beta chains below come from one sample, sequenced in a study of PD-L1 blockade in urothelial cancer. Indicated time point: peripheral blood 6 weeks after treatment start. Profiling relied on immunoSEQ multiplex PCR, and the TCRdb table lists in-frame clones only, not all of them. In the table there are around 93,000 clones, roughly 80% of which are singletons. The starting material was PBMCs, obtained around atezolizumab (anti-PD-L1) treatment. The receptors come from a man between 65 and 85 years old with urothelial cancer.

The chain employs TRBV15 and TRBJ1-5; 7 bases fit TRBD1. The junction had 8 bases not matched to a gene; V was cut back by 5 bases and J by 4 bases. Germline CDR1 reads LNHNV; CDR2 reads YYDKDF (reference sequence). The CDR3 runs to 15 residues. CDR3 protein: CATSREGAGNQPQHF. The CDR3 region has the DNA TGTGCCACCAGCCGGGAGGGGGCAGGAAATCAGCCCCAGCATTTT.

In the case of this clone: The germline gene is not matched at one end of the junction; a read error may be the cause. The rearrangement links TRBV15 to TRBJ2-2; 8 bases line up with TRBD1. Germline CDR1 reads LNHNV; CDR2 reads YYDKDF (reference sequence). There are 16 residues in the CDR3. Written as DNA, the CDR3 is TGTGCCACCAGCCGAGAGGACAGGGAAGGAGCCGGGGAGCTGTTTTTT. Amino acid sequence: CATSREDREGAGELFF.

This chain connects TRBV28 to TRBJ1-2; tentatively, D is TRBD1 (6 bases). V was cut by 1 base and J by 6 bases, with 12 bases left in between. Germline V gives CDR1 MDHEN, CDR2 SYDVKM. The CDR3 totals 14 residues. This chain's CDR3 is CASSLLAGENGYTF. The CDR3 nucleotides are TGTGCCAGCAGTTTATTAGCAGGGGAAAATGGCTACACCTTC.

The V and J genes are TRBV11-1 and TRBJ2-3, with TRBD1 identical over 7 bases. The CDR3 is 15 amino acids. V shed 7 bases, J shed 0 bases, and the junction held 7 bases outside the gene matches. Germline V lookup: CDR1 SGHAT, CDR2 FQDESV (reference sequence). The CDR3 sequence is CASTEQGISTDTQYF. Written as DNA, the CDR3 is TGTGCCAGCACCGAACAGGGGATAAGCACAGATACGCAGTATTTT. Together with reference TRBV11-1 and TRBJ2-3, the CDR3 gives the full variable domain: EAEVAQSPRYKITEKSQAVAFWCDPISGHATLYWYRQILGQGPELLVQFQDESVVDDSQLPKDRFSAERLKGVDSTLKIQPAELGDSAMYLCASTEQGISTDTQYFGPGTRLTVL.

V usage is TRBV5-1 and J usage is TRBJ2-1; 7 bases fit TRBD1. CDR3 length: 14 amino acids. CDR1 SGHRS and CDR2 YFSETQ come from the germline V gene. J was trimmed by 7 bases and V by 7 bases; bases with no gene match: 11. CDR3 nucleotide sequence: TGCGCCAGCGGTACCGGGACAGCTCCAAATGAGCAGTTCTTC. Its translation: CASGTGTAPNEQFF.

This rearrangement joins TRBV7-9 to TRBJ2-2; 7 bases fit TRBD1. With V trimmed by 1 base and J by 5 bases, 4 bases remained unmatched. This CDR3 contains 15 residues. CDR1 is SEHNR, CDR2 FQNEAQ, per germline (reference sequence). CDR3 region: CASSLGTGMTGELFF. The CDR3 DNA follows: TGTGCCAGCAGCTTAGGGACAGGAATGACCGGGGAGCTGTTTTTT.

The J gene is TRBJ2-5, the V gene TRBV5-1; D perhaps matches TRBD1 (6 bases). Germline values: CDR1 SGHRS, CDR2 YFSETQ. The V and J ends lost 1 base and 5 bases respectively, with 18 bases between them. The CDR3 runs to 16 residues. In DNA, the CDR3 is TGCGCCAGCAGCTTGACTGTAGGGGGTCTTGGGGAGACCCAGTACTTC. It yields the protein CASSLTVGGLGETQYF.

The J gene is TRBJ2-4, the V gene TRBV10-3; TRBD1 aligns across 9 bases. Germline CDR1 and CDR2: ENHRY and SYGVKD. V lost 4 bases and J lost 5; bases outside the gene matches: 12. This CDR3 is 17 amino acids long. DNA for the CDR3: TGTGCCATCAGTGTAACCGGGACAGGGTCTTCCGAAAACATTCAGTACTTC. As protein: CAISVTGTGSSENIQYF.

The V and J genes are TRBV7-9 and TRBJ2-7, with D unclear. The CDR3 contains 12 residues. V was cut by 2 bases and J by 4 bases, with 6 bases left in between. Germline V gene sequence: CDR1 SEHNR, CDR2 FQNEAQ (reference sequence). The CDR3 loop is CASSLQEYEQYF. DNA for the CDR3: TGTGCCAGCAGCTTACAAGAGTACGAGCAGTACTTC.

The chain uses TRBV2 and TRBJ2-5; tentatively, D is TRBD1 (5 bases). V was pared by 7 bases and J by 1 base, with 13 bases between. This CDR3 has 14 amino acids. The germline V gene has CDR1 SNHLY and CDR2 FYNNEI. The CDR3 DNA follows: TGTGCCAGCAAAGGGGCTCGGTCCCAAGAGACCCAGTACTTC. Its translation is CASKGARSQETQYF. The full variable domain, its missing parts supplied by reference TRBV2 and TRBJ2-5, is EPEVTQTPSHQVTQMGQEVILRCVPISNHLYFYWYRQILGQKVEFLVSFYNNEISEKSEIFDDQFSVERPDGSNFTLKIRSTKLEDSAMYFCASKGARSQETQYFGPGTRLLVL.

The CDR3 loop is CASSLSGGVAGYTF. CDR3 sequence (DNA): TGCGCCAGCAGCTTGTCGGGGGGGGTTGCTGGCTACACCTTC. The genes are TRBV5-1 and TRBJ1-2; D perhaps matches TRBD1 (5 bases). Between the trimmed V and J ends, which lost 1 base and 7 bases, there was a span of 14 bases. The CDR3 spans 14 residues. Germline lookup yields CDR1 SGHRS and CDR2 YFSETQ.

A single count supports this clone. CDR3 protein: CASSYRASGATNEQFF. Here the CDR3 DNA reads TGTGCCAGCAGTTACCGGGCTAGCGGAGCTACGAATGAGCAGTTCTTC. V usage is TRBV6-5 and J usage is TRBJ2-1; the match to TRBD2 covers 7 bases. CDR3 length: 16 residues. Looked up from germline, CDR1 is MNHEY and CDR2 is SVGAGI. J gave up 7 bases and V 2 bases, and 11 bases lay outside the gene matches.

In its sample, this clone was seen a few times. The chain employs TRBV5-4 and TRBJ1-1; D unresolved. From germline, CDR1 is SGHNT and CDR2 YYREEE (reference sequence). This CDR3 contains 12 residues. The ends were cut back, 0 bases at V and 7 bases at J, with 7 bases in the middle. The CDR3 loop reads CASSLVQDEAFF. The CDR3 DNA is TGTGCCAGCAGCTTGGTCCAGGATGAAGCTTTCTTT. Combining the CDR3 with reference TRBV5-4 and TRBJ1-1 gives the whole variable domain ETGVTQSPTHLIKTRGQQVTLRCSSQSGHNTVSWYQQALGQGPQFIFQYYREEENGRGNFPPRFSGLQFPNYSSELNVNALELDDSALYLCASSLVQDEAFFGQGTRLTVV.

The chain couples TRBV5-1 to TRBJ2-3, with D tentatively TRBD1 (6 bases). From germline, CDR1 is SGHRS and CDR2 YFSETQ. The length of the CDR3 is 12 residues. V was cut by 3 bases and J by 6 bases, with 8 bases left in between. CDR3 region: CASSWDMDTQYF. CDR3 bases: TGCGCCAGCAGCTGGGACATGGATACGCAGTATTTT.

J is TRBJ2-7 and V is TRBV27; D possibly corresponds to TRBD2 (5 bases). Germline lookup yields CDR1 MNHEY and CDR2 SMNVEV (reference sequence). The CDR3 is 12 amino acids. Between the trimmed V and J ends, which lost 4 bases and 7 bases, there was a span of 11 bases. CDR3 bases: TGTGCCAGCAGTTCGAAACGGGGTGAGCAGTACTTC. It translates to CASSSKRGEQYF.

The V call is TRBV19, the J call TRBJ1-2, with TRBD1 matching over 8 bases. There are 12 residues in the CDR3. Per germline, CDR1 LNHDA and CDR2 SQIVND (reference sequence). V shed 10 bases and J 4 bases; nucleotides not matched to a gene: 5. Here the CDR3 DNA reads TGTGCCACCGGACAGGGAGCCTATGGCTACACCTTC. This gives the protein CATGQGAYGYTF.

The table lists this clone with a count of one. The chain has TRBV19 and TRBJ2-1, with TRBD1 as a possible D gene (6 bases). CDR1 is LNHDA, CDR2 SQIVND, per germline (reference sequence). V was pared by 4 bases and J by 0 bases, with 13 bases between. The CDR3 length is 16 residues. The chain's CDR3 is CASSTLDSRSYNEQFF. The CDR3 nucleotides are TGTGCCAGTAGTACTTTGGACAGCCGCTCCTACAATGAGCAGTTCTTC. Full variable domain (outside the CDR3, taken from reference TRBV19 and TRBJ2-1): DGGITQSPKYLFRKEGQNVTLSCEQNLNHDAMYWYRQDPGQGLRLIYYSQIVNDFQKGDIAEGYSVSREKKESFPLTVTSAQKNPTAFYLCASSTLDSRSYNEQFFGPGTRLTVL.

This chain connects TRBV5-4 to TRBJ1-1; D is unclear. This CDR3 contains 12 residues. Trimming removed 0 bases at V and 8 bases at J, with 8 bases between. CDR1 is SGHNT, CDR2 YYREEE, per germline (reference sequence). The CDR3 bases are TGTGCCAGCAGCTTGGCCGGGAGAGAAGCTTTCTTT. Its translation: CASSLAGREAFF. Full variable domain (remainder filled in from reference TRBV5-4 and TRBJ1-1): ETGVTQSPTHLIKTRGQQVTLRCSSQSGHNTVSWYQQALGQGPQFIFQYYREEENGRGNFPPRFSGLQFPNYSSELNVNALELDDSALYLCASSLAGREAFFGQGTRLTVV.

The chain is built from TRBV5-6 and TRBJ1-2; 9 nucleotides line up with TRBD1. Trimming cost V 3 bases and J 1 base; bases outside gene matches: 4. The CDR3 consists of 15 residues. CDR1 SGHDT and CDR2 YYEEEE come from the germline V gene. The DNA for the CDR3 is TGTGCCAGCAGCTGGACAGGGGTGGGTAACTATGGCTACACCTTC. It encodes CASSWTGVGNYGYTF.

This chain connects TRBV5-1 to TRBJ1-1; perhaps TRBD1 as D (5 bases). Deletions cut 8 bases from V and 3 bases from J, with 20 bases between. CDR3 size: 15 residues. The germline CDR1 and CDR2 sequences are SGHRS and YFSETQ. The CDR3 is CASGAGDGSDTEAFF. DNA of the CDR3: TGCGCCAGTGGGGCCGGAGACGGGTCTGACACTGAAGCTTTCTTT.

This clone was counted only a few times. The chain combines TRBV7-9 with TRBJ2-4; 9 bases align to TRBD1. The CDR3 totals 14 residues. Germline trimming cut 5 bases from V and 8 bases from J; bases unmatched to any gene: 7. The V gene's germline CDR1 is SEHNR and CDR2 FQNEAQ (reference sequence). In DNA, the CDR3 is TGTGCCAGCAGCGGGGGCAGGACAGGGGACATTCAGTACTTC. Translated: CASSGGRTGDIQYF.

The chain carries TRBV2 and TRBJ1-6, with a weak D call TRBD1 (6 bases). V lost 2 bases and J lost 8, with 13 bases in between. This CDR3 is built from 15 residues. CDR1 SNHLY and CDR2 FYNNEI come from the germline V gene. CDR3 residues: CASSERSRGYSPLHF. The CDR3 DNA is TGTGCCAGCAGTGAAAGGTCCAGGGGTTATTCACCCCTCCACTTT.

This sequence joins TRBV7-2 and TRBJ2-1; D gene ambiguous. Germline V gene data show CDR1 as SGHTA and CDR2 as FQGNSA. V gave up 1 base and J gave up 1 base, with 8 bases separating them. This CDR3 spans 15 amino acids. The CDR3 spells CASSLGYASYNEQFF. The CDR3 DNA sequence: TGTGCCAGCAGCTTAGGTTATGCGTCCTACAATGAGCAGTTCTTC. The variable domain in full, with the rest retrieved from reference TRBV7-2 and TRBJ2-1, is GAGVSQSPSNKVTEKGKDVELRCDPISGHTALYWYRQSLGQGLEFLIYFQGNSAPDKSGLPSDRFSAERTGGSVSTLTIQRTQQEDSAVYLCASSLGYASYNEQFFGPGTRLTVL.